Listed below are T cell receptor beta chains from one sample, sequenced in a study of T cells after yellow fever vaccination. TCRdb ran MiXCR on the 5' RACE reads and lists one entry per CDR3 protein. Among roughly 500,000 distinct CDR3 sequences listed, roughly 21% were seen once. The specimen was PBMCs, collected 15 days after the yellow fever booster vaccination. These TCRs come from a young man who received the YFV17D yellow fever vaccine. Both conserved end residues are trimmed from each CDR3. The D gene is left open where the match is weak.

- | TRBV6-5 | ASSFQIGTQAF
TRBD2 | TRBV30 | AWRKGLAGPISSYNEQF
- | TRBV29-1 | SVGVDAGSYNEQF
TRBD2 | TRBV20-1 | SATDSGNGGTQY
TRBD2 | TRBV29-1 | SVLGGGETQY
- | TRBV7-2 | ASILRPGGTDTQY
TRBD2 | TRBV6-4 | ASSKGLAEGEQF
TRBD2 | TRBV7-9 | ASSLGLAGASEQY
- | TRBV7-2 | ASSLARQSPANEQF
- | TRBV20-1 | SARGRGTDTQY
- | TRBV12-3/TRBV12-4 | ASTSQPPTDTQY
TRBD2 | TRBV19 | ASSPSLAGGFGELF
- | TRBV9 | ASSVGGRQIQETQY
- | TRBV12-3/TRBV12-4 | ASSLFANEQF
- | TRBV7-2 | ASAPGGNQPQH
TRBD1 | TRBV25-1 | ASRTGRYSPLH
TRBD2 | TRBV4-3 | ASSQDPPSGNEQF
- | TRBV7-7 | ASSFNLADTQY
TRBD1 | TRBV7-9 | ASSFDRGPVTYGYT
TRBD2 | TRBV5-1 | ASNLAGALNEQF
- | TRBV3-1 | ASSHPQGGGLEPTSTDTQY
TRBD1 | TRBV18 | ASSPRLGQGGSEAF
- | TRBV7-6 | ASTELDYLGGELF
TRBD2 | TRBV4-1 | ASSRQVRTGGVFYEQF
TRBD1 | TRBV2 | ASRAPGTGLSQPQH
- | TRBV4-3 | ASSQDQGAEAF
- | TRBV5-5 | ASSLVANPIAKNIQY
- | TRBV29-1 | SVRLSSYNEQF
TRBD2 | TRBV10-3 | AIAGGHSFTDTQY
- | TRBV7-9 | ASSRQNGYSGANVLT
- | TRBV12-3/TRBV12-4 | ASSQDFNNEQF
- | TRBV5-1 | ASSFQVSDTQY
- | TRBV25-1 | ASPGTLTRGVSGLIQYNEQF
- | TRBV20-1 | SAREAARYEQY
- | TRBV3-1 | ASSHQGVYEQY
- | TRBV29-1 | SGTTAVGTGELF
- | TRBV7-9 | ASSSPRGTNEKLF